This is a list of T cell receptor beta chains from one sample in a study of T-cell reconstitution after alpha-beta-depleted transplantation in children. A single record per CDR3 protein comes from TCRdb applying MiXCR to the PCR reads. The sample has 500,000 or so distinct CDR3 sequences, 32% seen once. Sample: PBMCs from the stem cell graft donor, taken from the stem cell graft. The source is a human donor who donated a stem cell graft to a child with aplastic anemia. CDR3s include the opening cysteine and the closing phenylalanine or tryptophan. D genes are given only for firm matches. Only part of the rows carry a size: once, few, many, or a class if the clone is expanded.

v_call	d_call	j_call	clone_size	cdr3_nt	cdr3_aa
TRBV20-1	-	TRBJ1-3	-	TGCAGTGCTGAAGACGACAAGCCTGGAAACACCATATATTTT	CSAEDDKPGNTIYF
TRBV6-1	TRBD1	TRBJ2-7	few	TGTGCCAGCACCCCAGGTCCGGGACAGGGAGTCTCTGGCTACGAGCAGTACTTC	CASTPGPGQGVSGYEQYF
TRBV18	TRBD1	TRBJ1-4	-	TGTGCCAGCTCAGAGGGACAGAATGAAAAACTGTTTTTT	CASSEGQNEKLFF
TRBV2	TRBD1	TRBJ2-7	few	TGTGCCAGCAGGCGGACAGGGATGAGGAACGAGCAGTACTTC	CASRRTGMRNEQYF
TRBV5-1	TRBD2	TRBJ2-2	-	TGCGCCAGCAGCCAGGGACTAGCGGGAGATGAGGGCCGGGAGCTGTTTTTT	CASSQGLAGDEGRELFF
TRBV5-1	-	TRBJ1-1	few	TGCGCCAGCAGCTTGTTCGGGTTAAGGACTGAAGCTTTCTTT	CASSLFGLRTEAFF
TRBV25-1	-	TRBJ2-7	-	TGTGCCAGCAGAGAGGACTCCAAGCAGTACTTC	CASREDSKQYF
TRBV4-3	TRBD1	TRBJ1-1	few	TGCGCCAGCACCAGGGGGGTCGGGAACACTGAAGCTTTCTTT	CASTRGVGNTEAFF
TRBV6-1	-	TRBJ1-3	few	TGTGCCAGCGCGGAGACATCAGGAAACACCATATATTTT	CASAETSGNTIYF
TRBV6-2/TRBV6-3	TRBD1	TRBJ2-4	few	TGTGCCAGCAGACCCTGGACAGGGGATGTTGCCAAAAACATTCAGTACTTC	CASRPWTGDVAKNIQYF
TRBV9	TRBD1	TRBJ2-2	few	TGTGCCAGCAGCGTAACAGGGGCCGGGGAGCTGTTTTTT	CASSVTGAGELFF
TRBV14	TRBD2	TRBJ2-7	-	TGTGCCAGCAGCCGTGACCGACTAGCGGGTACCTACGAGCAGTACTTC	CASSRDRLAGTYEQYF
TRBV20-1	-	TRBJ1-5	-	TGCAGTGCCCAAAGGGGACCAAATCAGCCCCAGCATTTT	CSAQRGPNQPQHF
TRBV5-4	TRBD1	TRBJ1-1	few	TGTGCCAGCATCGGACAGGGGAACACTGAAGCTTTCTTT	CASIGQGNTEAFF
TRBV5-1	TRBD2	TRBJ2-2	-	TGCGCCAGCAGCTTGGCCGCGGGAGGGCCCAGCGCCGGGGAGCTGTTTTTT	CASSLAAGGPSAGELFF
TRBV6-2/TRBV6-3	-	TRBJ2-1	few	TGTGCCAGCAGTGACGGAGGGGGAGCAGCCTACAATGAGCAGTTCTTC	CASSDGGGAAYNEQFF
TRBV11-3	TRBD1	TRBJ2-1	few	TGTGCCAGCAGCTTAGAATGGGTGGGCAGGGGGCTGAACAATGAGCAGTTCTTC	CASSLEWVGRGLNNEQFF
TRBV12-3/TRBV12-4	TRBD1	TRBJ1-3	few	TGTGCCAGCAGTATCCAGACAGGGAGGAATTTT	CASSIQTGRNF
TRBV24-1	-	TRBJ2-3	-	TGTGCCACCAGTGATTCTCGGAAGGGAGCGGCAGATACGCAGTATTTT	CATSDSRKGAADTQYF
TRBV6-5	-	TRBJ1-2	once	TGTGCCAGCAGTTACTCTTACGGACAGTATGAAGTCGGCTACACCTTC	CASSYSYGQYEVGYTF
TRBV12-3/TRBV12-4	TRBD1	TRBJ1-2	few	TGTGCCAGCAGTACCACAGGGGGAGACTATGGCTACACCTTC	CASSTTGGDYGYTF
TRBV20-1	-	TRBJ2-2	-	TGCAGTGCCGGGACCGACCGTTACTCGGGCACCGGGGAGCTGTTTTTT	CSAGTDRYSGTGELFF
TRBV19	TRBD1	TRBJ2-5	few	TGTGCCAGTAGTATCTCGGGACAGGGGTACCAAGAGACCCAGTACTTC	CASSISGQGYQETQYF
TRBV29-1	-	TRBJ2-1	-	TGCAGCGTTCCCCTGCGGGCGGGGAATGAGCAGTTCTTC	CSVPLRAGNEQFF
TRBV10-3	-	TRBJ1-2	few	TGTGCCATCACCGGATCCTCCGGGACAACCAGCGGCTACACCTTC	CAITGSSGTTSGYTF
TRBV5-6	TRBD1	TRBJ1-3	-	TGTGCCAGCAGCTATGACAGGGGTAGCTCTGGAAACACCATATATTTT	CASSYDRGSSGNTIYF
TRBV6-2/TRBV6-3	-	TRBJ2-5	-	TGTGCCAGCAGACTCGGGGGACTTGGGGAGACCCAGTACTTC	CASRLGGLGETQYF
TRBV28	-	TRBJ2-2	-	TGTGCCAGCAGACTTAACTTCGGGTCTGCTGAAAACACCGGGGAGCTGTTTTTT	CASRLNFGSAENTGELFF
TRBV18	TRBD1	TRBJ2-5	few	TGTGCCAGCTCAAGGGGACAGCTCCAAGAGACCCAGTACTTC	CASSRGQLQETQYF
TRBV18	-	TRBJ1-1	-	TGTGCCAGCTCACCTCGGCAGGGCATAATGAACACTGAAGCTTTCTTT	CASSPRQGIMNTEAFF